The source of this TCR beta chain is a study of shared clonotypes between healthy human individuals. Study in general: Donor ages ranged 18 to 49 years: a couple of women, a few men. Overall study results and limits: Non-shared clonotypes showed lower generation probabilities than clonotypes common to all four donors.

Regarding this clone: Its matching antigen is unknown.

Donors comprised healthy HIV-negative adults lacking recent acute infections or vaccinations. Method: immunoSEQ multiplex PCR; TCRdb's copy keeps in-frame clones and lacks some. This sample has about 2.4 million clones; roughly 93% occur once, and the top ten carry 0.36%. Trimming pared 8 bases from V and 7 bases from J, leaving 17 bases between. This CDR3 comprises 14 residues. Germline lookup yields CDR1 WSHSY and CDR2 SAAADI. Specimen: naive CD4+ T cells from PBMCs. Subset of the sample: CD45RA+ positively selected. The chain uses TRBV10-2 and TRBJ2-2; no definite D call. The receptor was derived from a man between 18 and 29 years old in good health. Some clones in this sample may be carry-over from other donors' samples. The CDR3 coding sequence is TGCGCCAGCCTTGCCAAGGAGAATGGCGGGGAGCTGTTTTTT. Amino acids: CASLAKENGGELFF.